A single sample is the source of the 19 T cell receptor beta chains below, sequenced in a study of identical twins. TCRdb called the 5' RACE reads again in MiXCR, with one record for every CDR3 protein. The sample holds some 590,000 distinct CDR3 sequences; more than 9% are singletons and the top ten take more than 2.5%. These data were likewise used in another study, on yellow fever vaccine responses in identical twins.

The sequenced material came from PBMCs. The receptor set was obtained from a woman in her late teens or twenties in good health.

V and J are TRBV25-1 and TRBJ2-7; no clear D. Trimming stripped 6 bases from V and 6 bases from J, with 9 bases between. CDR1 and CDR2 (germline): MGHDK, SYGVNS. CDR3 length equals 11 residues. Written as DNA, the CDR3 is TGTGCCAGCAGAAGGGCCGCCGAGCAGTACTTC. It encodes CASRRAAEQYF.

The J gene is TRBJ2-2, the V gene TRBV28, with TRBD2 matching 8 bases. V dropped 6 bases and J dropped 1; count of bases not matched to a gene: 7. The CDR3 runs 16 residues. Germline CDR1 is MDHEN and CDR2 is SYDVKM. This CDR3 reads CASRPSAGGNTGELFF. Here the CDR3 DNA reads TGTGCCAGCAGGCCATCGGCGGGGGGGAACACCGGGGAGCTGTTTTTT.

This clonotype was detected a few times. The rearrangement joins TRBV28 to TRBJ2-3; tentative D call: TRBD2 (7 bases). The CDR3 contains 18 residues. With 4 bases removed from V and 0 bases from J, the gap between germline ends came to 20 bases. From germline, CDR1 is MDHEN and CDR2 SYDVKM. The CDR3 nucleotides are TGTGCCAGCAGTTCAGGCGGGGGCGGGGGTTCTAGCACAGATACGCAGTATTTT. As protein: CASSSGGGGGSSTDTQYF.

At least ten counts were recorded for this clonotype. The chain couples TRBV12-3 or TRBV12-4 to TRBJ2-5, with a weak D call TRBD2 (5 bases). The CDR3 extends over 15 amino acids. V was clipped by 0 bases and J by 1 base, with 9 bases between them. Written as DNA, the CDR3 is TGTGCCAGCAGTTTAGCGCGGGCGGTCCAAGAGACCCAGTACTTC. Its protein product is CASSLARAVQETQYF.

This clonotype has only a few counts. The V call is TRBV20-1, the J call TRBJ2-7, with a possible D match to TRBD2 (5 bases). This CDR3 is 15 amino acids long. The V and J ends lost 1 base and 3 bases respectively, with 16 bases between them. Germline loops: CDR1 DFQATT, CDR2 SNEGSKA (reference sequence). The CDR3 coding sequence is TGCAGTGCTAGAGGATGGGAGACTATCGGCTACGAGCAGTACTTC. Protein product: CSARGWETIGYEQYF.

The rearrangement joins TRBV5-1 to TRBJ2-5; TRBD1 is a possible D gene (5 bases). V was pared by 0 bases and J by 5 bases, with 14 bases between. The germline V gene encodes CDR1 SGHRS and CDR2 YFSETQ. The CDR3 loop spans 15 amino acids. The CDR3 protein is CASSLGQGPGETQYF. The CDR3 nucleotides are TGCGCCAGCAGCTTGGGGCAGGGCCCTGGGGAGACCCAGTACTTC.

This clonotype has ten or more counts. The V and J genes are TRBV6-2 or TRBV6-3 and TRBJ2-1; 8 bases are shared with TRBD1. The CDR3 has 11 residues. Germline lookup yields CDR1 MNHEY and CDR2 SVGEGT. V shed 8 bases, J shed 8 bases, and the junction held 2 bases outside the gene matches. The CDR3 loop reads CASLTGDEQFF. The CDR3 DNA is TGTGCCAGCCTGACAGGGGATGAGCAGTTCTTC.

This clonotype appeared many times. The chain employs TRBV20-1 and TRBJ1-4, with D perhaps TRBD1 (5 bases). CDR1 and CDR2 (germline): DFQATT, SNEGSKA (reference sequence). This CDR3 contains 14 residues. V was shortened by 6 bases and J by 7 bases, with 18 bases between the two germline ends. In DNA form, the CDR3 reads TGCAGTGCCGCCCGGACATTGATGGCTGAAAAACTGTTTTTT. Translation: CSAARTLMAEKLFF.

This clonotype was seen a handful of times. The chain combines TRBV2 with TRBJ2-1; 9 bases fit TRBD1. Germline V CDR1 and CDR2: SNHLY, FYNNEI. V lost 4 bases and J lost 7; bases outside the gene matches: 5. There are 14 residues in the CDR3. In DNA, the CDR3 is TGTGCCAGCAGTGCGGGACAGGGCAGGAATGAGCAGTTCTTC. This translates into CASSAGQGRNEQFF.

This rearrangement joins TRBV5-1 to TRBJ2-1; D ambiguous. V dropped 2 bases and J dropped 5 bases, with 11 bases sitting between them. The CDR3 covers 14 residues. Per germline, CDR1 SGHRS and CDR2 YFSETQ. CDR3 sequence (DNA): TGCGCCAGCAGCTTTTCGACGGGCAACAATGAGCAGTTCTTC. Translation: CASSFSTGNNEQFF.

The V and J genes are TRBV5-6 and TRBJ2-5; a weak D match, TRBD1 (5 bases). The length of the CDR3 is 15 residues. V was trimmed by 1 base and J by 5 bases, leaving 15 bases between them. Germline V gene data show CDR1 as SGHDT and CDR2 as YYEEEE. The CDR3: CASSLLASAGETQYF. The CDR3 DNA follows: TGTGCCAGCAGCTTGTTAGCTTCTGCAGGGGAGACCCAGTACTTC.

This chain joins TRBV20-1 and TRBJ1-1; TRBD1 aligns across 7 bases. Germline assignment: CDR1 DFQATT and CDR2 SNEGSKA (reference sequence). This CDR3 contains 15 residues. V was clipped by 3 bases and J by 5 bases; unmatched bases: 12. The CDR3: CSARLGGGLYTEAFF. In DNA form, the CDR3 reads TGCAGTGCTAGGCTCGGAGGGGGCTTATATACTGAAGCTTTCTTT.

The rearrangement uses TRBV7-8 and TRBJ2-3; D unclear. The CDR3 is made up of 15 amino acids. In germline, CDR1 is SGHVS, CDR2 FQNEAQ. V lost 4 bases and J lost 2, with 13 bases in between. The CDR3 loop is CASSSDRRITDTQYF. The CDR3 bases are TGTGCCAGCAGCTCAGACCGAAGGATCACAGATACGCAGTATTTT.

The chain is built from TRBV20-1 and TRBJ1-2; the D is unclear. The CDR3 contains 8 residues. Germline loops: CDR1 DFQATT, CDR2 SNEGSKA (reference sequence). Trimming took 7 bases from V and 6 from J, leaving 3 bases between them. The CDR3 region is CSVDGYTF. CDR3 nucleotides: TGCAGTGTGGATGGCTACACCTTC.

The chain has TRBV15 and TRBJ1-1, with D possibly TRBD1 on 5 matching bases. The CDR3 loop spans 15 amino acids. Trimming pared 1 base from V and 3 bases from J, leaving 12 bases between. Germline V gene lookup returns CDR1 LNHNV and CDR2 YYDKDF (reference sequence). Here the CDR3 reads CATSRGTLGDTEAFF. Here the CDR3 DNA reads TGTGCCACCAGCAGAGGTACGTTGGGGGACACTGAAGCTTTCTTT.

This rearrangement joins TRBV11-2 to TRBJ2-3, with a possible D match to TRBD2 (5 bases). Germline lookup yields CDR1 SGHAT and CDR2 FQNNGV. Trimming cost V 3 bases and J 1 base, with 14 bases left between them. The CDR3 is 16 residues long. The CDR3 nucleotides read TGTGCCAGCAGCTTTTCAGGAGGTGTGGGCACAGATACGCAGTATTTT. Translating it yields CASSFSGGVGTDTQYF.

This clonotype has a handful of counts. V usage is TRBV30 and J usage is TRBJ2-7; 13 bases line up with TRBD2. The germline gives CDR1 GTSNPN, CDR2 SVGIG (reference sequence). The ends lost 3 bases at V and 7 bases at J; junction bases unmatched: 6. This CDR3 is built from 14 residues. The CDR3 coding sequence is TGTGCCTGGAGAGGTGGACTAGCGGGGGTTGAGCAGTACTTC. It translates to CAWRGGLAGVEQYF. Using reference TRBV30 and TRBJ2-7 for the parts outside the CDR3, the full variable domain is SQTIHQWPATLVQPVGSPLSLECTVEGTSNPNLYWYRQAAGRGLQLLFYSVGIGQISSEVPQNLSASRPQDRQFILSSKKLLLSDSGFYLCAWRGGLAGVEQYFGPGTRLTVT.

This clonotype was seen repeatedly, ten times or more. The CDR3 is CASSLTGANSYEQYF. The CDR3 DNA sequence: TGTGCCAGCAGTCTCACAGGGGCCAACTCCTACGAGCAGTACTTC. The chain carries TRBV27 and TRBJ2-7, with TRBD1 matching 7 bases. The germline V gene has CDR1 MNHEY and CDR2 SMNVEV (reference sequence). V shed 5 bases, J shed 0 bases, and the junction held 7 bases outside the gene matches. The CDR3 loop spans 15 amino acids.

This clonotype was observed a few times. The genes are TRBV6-1 and TRBJ1-3, with 8 nucleotides matching TRBD1. J lost 2 bases, V lost 6 bases, and 6 bases had no gene match. The germline gives CDR1 MNHNS, CDR2 SASEGT. CDR3 length: 15 amino acids. DNA of the CDR3: TGTGCCAGCAGGCCCCAGGGGGCTACTGGAAACACCATATATTTT. This sequence encodes CASRPQGATGNTIYF.